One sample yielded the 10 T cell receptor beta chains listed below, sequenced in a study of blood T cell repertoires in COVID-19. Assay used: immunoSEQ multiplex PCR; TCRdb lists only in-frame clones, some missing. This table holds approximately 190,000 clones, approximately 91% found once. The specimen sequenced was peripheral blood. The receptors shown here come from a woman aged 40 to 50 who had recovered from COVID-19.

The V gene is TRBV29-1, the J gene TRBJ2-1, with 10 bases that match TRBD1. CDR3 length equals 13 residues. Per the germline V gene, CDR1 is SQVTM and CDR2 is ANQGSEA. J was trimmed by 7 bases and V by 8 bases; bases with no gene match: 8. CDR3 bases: TGCAGCCTGGGGGGGACAGGGGAGAATGAGCAGTTCTTC. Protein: CSLGGTGENEQFF.

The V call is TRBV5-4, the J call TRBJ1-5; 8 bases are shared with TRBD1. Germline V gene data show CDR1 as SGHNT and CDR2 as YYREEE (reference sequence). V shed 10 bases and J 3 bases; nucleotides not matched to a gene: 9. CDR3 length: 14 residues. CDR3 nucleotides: TGTGCCCTAAGCGGCAGGGGGCTCAATCAGCCCCAGCATTTT. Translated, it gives CALSGRGLNQPQHF.

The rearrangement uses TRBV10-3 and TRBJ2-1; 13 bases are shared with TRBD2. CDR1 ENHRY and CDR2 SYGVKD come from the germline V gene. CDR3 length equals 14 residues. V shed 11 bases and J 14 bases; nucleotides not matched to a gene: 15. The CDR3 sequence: CAHAGTSGIGSKFF. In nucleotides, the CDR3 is TGTGCCCACGCCGGGACTAGCGGGATAGGGAGCAAGTTCTTC.

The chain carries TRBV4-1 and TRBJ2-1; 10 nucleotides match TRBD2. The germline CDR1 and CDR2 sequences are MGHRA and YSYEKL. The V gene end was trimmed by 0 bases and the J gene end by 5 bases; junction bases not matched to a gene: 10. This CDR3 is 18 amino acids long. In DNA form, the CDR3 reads TGCGCCAGCAGCCAAGATCTGTGGACTAGCGGCCCCAACAATGAGCAGTTCTTC. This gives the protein CASSQDLWTSGPNNEQFF.

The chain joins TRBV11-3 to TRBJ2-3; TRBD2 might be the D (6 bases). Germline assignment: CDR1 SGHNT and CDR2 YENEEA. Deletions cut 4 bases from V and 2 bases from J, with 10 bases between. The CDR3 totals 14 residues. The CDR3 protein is CASSSGGDTDTQYF. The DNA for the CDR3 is TGTGCCAGCAGCTCCGGCGGGGACACAGATACGCAGTATTTT.

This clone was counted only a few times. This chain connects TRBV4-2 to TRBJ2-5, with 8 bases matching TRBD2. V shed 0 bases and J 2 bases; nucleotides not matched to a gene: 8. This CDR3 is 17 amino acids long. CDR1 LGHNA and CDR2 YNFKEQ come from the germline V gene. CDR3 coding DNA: TGTGCCAGCAGCCAAGATTCCGGGAGGGCCAGGCAAGAGACCCAGTACTTC. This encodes CASSQDSGRARQETQYF.

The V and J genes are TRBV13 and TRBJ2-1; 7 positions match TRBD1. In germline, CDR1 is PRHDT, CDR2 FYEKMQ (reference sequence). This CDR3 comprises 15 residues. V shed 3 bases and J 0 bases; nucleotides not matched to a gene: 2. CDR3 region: CASSLGQSSYNEQFF. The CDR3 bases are TGTGCCAGCAGCTTGGGACAGAGCTCCTACAATGAGCAGTTCTTC.

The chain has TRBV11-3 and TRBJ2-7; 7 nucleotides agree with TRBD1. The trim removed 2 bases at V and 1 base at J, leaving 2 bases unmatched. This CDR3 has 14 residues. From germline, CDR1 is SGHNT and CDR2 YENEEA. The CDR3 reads CASSLQGESYEQYF. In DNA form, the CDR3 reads TGTGCCAGCAGCTTACAGGGGGAGTCCTACGAGCAGTACTTC.

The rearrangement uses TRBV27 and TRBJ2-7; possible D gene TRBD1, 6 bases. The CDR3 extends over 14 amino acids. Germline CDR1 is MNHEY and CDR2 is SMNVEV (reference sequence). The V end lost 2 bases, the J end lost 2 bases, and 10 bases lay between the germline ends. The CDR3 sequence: CASSLAWTAYEQYF. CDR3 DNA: TGTGCCAGCAGTTTAGCCTGGACAGCCTACGAGCAGTACTTC.

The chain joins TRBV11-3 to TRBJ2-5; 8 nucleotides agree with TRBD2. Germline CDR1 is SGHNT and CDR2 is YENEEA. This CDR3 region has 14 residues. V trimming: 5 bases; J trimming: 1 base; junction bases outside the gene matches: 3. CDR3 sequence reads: CASSPGGAQETQYF. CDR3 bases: TGTGCCAGCAGCCCCGGGGGGGCCCAAGAGACCCAGTACTTC.